The 29 T cell receptor beta chains in this list originate from one sample, sequenced in a study of blood T cell repertoires in COVID-19. Here immunoSEQ multiplex PCR was the method, and the copy in TCRdb shows in-frame clones only, minus some. The sample lists 400,000 to 450,000 clones, 75% to 90% occurring once. The source material was peripheral blood. The receptor source for this set is a woman under 40 with active or convalescent COVID-19.

The V gene is TRBV7-2, the J gene TRBJ1-4; the D gene is possibly TRBD1 (6 bases). CDR1 and CDR2 from the germline V gene are SGHTA and FQGNSA. Trimming removed 3 bases at V and 8 bases at J, with 16 bases between. The length of the CDR3 is 15 residues. The CDR3 DNA is TGTGCCAGCAGCTTCTCAGGGGCCCCAGGCGAAAAACTGTTTTTT. Its protein product is CASSFSGAPGEKLFF.

This clone has just a few counts. The V call is TRBV7-9, the J call TRBJ1-6; D ambiguous. Trimming left V 0 bases short and J 6 bases short, with 6 bases between. The CDR3 totals 14 residues. Looked up from germline, CDR1 is SEHNR and CDR2 is FQNEAQ (reference sequence). CDR3 DNA: TGTGCCAGCAGCTTAGCAGGAGGTAATTCACCCCTCCACTTT. It is translated as CASSLAGGNSPLHF.

The rearrangement uses TRBV30 and TRBJ2-7; 12 bases fit TRBD2. The trim removed 1 base at V and 3 bases at J, leaving 10 bases unmatched. CDR3 length: 17 residues. The germline V gene has CDR1 GTSNPN and CDR2 SVGIG (reference sequence). In DNA form, the CDR3 reads TGTGCCTGGAGTGGCCCCAATCTAGCGGGAGGGTTCTACGAGCAGTACTTC. This gives the protein CAWSGPNLAGGFYEQYF.

This rearrangement joins TRBV7-9 to TRBJ1-2; D perhaps matches TRBD1 (5 bases). This CDR3 has 12 residues. In germline, CDR1 is SEHNR, CDR2 FQNEAQ (reference sequence). V was shortened by 5 bases and J by 8 bases, with 12 bases between the two germline ends. The CDR3 loop reads CASSQGREGYTF. As DNA, the CDR3 is TGTGCCAGCAGCCAGGGCCGCGAGGGCTACACCTTC.

The chain recombines TRBV5-1 with TRBJ1-2; maybe TRBD1 (6 bases). Trimming left V 0 bases short and J 8 bases short, with 8 bases between. CDR3 length equals 12 residues. The germline V gene has CDR1 SGHRS and CDR2 YFSETQ. The CDR3 sequence: CASSLDREGYTF. The CDR3 nucleotides are TGCGCCAGCAGCTTGGACAGGGAGGGCTACACCTTC.

V and J are TRBV2 and TRBJ1-2; D gene unclear. V lost 3 bases and J lost 0, with 5 bases in between. From germline, CDR1 is SNHLY and CDR2 FYNNEI. The CDR3 covers 13 residues. The DNA for the CDR3 is TGTGCCAGCAGTGAGACACCTAACTATGGCTACACCTTC. As protein: CASSETPNYGYTF. Full variable domain (remainder filled in from reference TRBV2 and TRBJ1-2): EPEVTQTPSHQVTQMGQEVILRCVPISNHLYFYWYRQILGQKVEFLVSFYNNEISEKSEIFDDQFSVERPDGSNFTLKIRSTKLEDSAMYFCASSETPNYGYTFGSGTRLTVV.

The chain uses TRBV19 and TRBJ2-7; 11 bases line up with TRBD1. Germline values: CDR1 LNHDA, CDR2 SQIVND (reference sequence). The CDR3 totals 16 residues. V lost 4 bases, J lost 5 bases, and 10 bases stayed unmatched. DNA for the CDR3: TGTGCCAGTAGTACCCCACCCGGACAGGGGGCAGACGAGCAGTACTTC. Translating it yields CASSTPPGQGADEQYF.

For this clone: One junction end does not reproduce the germline sequence, and a read error may be involved. This chain uses TRBV5-1 with TRBJ2-7; TRBD1 aligns across 7 bases. The CDR3 covers 13 residues. The germline CDR1 and CDR2 sequences are SGHRS and YFSETQ. CDR3 residues: CASSLDPQGVRDF. The CDR3 nucleotides are TGCGCCAGCAGCTTGGATCCCCAGGGGGTGAGGGACTTC.

On this clone itself: Other DNA sequences in this sample translate to the same CDR3. The chain joins TRBV2 to TRBJ1-2, with 7 bases fitting TRBD1. The CDR3 sequence is 12 residues long. Germline assignment: CDR1 SNHLY and CDR2 FYNNEI. V shed 8 bases and J 4 bases; nucleotides not matched to a gene: 4. Written as DNA, the CDR3 is TGTGCCAGCTCGACAGGGCCCTATGGCTACACCTTC. Amino acids: CASSTGPYGYTF.

V usage is TRBV6-5 and J usage is TRBJ1-5, with TRBD1 matching 7 bases. The CDR3 runs to 15 residues. V was clipped by 10 bases and J by 0 bases; unmatched bases: 9. Looked up from germline, CDR1 is MNHEY and CDR2 is SVGAGI. The CDR3 reads CAIRTGPYSNQPQHF. DNA for the CDR3: TGTGCCATAAGGACAGGTCCCTATAGCAATCAGCCCCAGCATTTT.

This chain links TRBV5-6 with TRBJ1-3, with a weak D call TRBD1 (5 bases). Germline V CDR1 and CDR2: SGHDT, YYEEEE. Between the trimmed V and J ends, which lost 4 bases and 4 bases, there was a span of 15 bases. CDR3 length equals 15 residues. CDR3 nucleotides: TGTGCCAGCAGCGGATCAGGGTTATCAGGAAACACCATATATTTT. This translates into CASSGSGLSGNTIYF.

The V gene is TRBV18, the J gene TRBJ1-1; the D is unclear. CDR1 KGHSH and CDR2 LQKENI come from the germline V gene. The CDR3 sequence is 15 residues long. V dropped 0 bases and J dropped 0 bases, with 8 bases sitting between them. The CDR3 DNA reads TGTGCCAGCTCACCACCCAACACCATGAACACTGAAGCTTTCTTT. It specifies CASSPPNTMNTEAFF. The full variable domain, its missing parts supplied by reference TRBV18 and TRBJ1-1, is NAGVMQNPRHLVRRRGQEARLRCSPMKGHSHVYWYRQLPEEGLKFMVYLQKENIIDESGMPKERFSAEFPKEGPSILRIQQVVRGDSAAYFCASSPPNTMNTEAFFGQGTRLTVV.

This chain uses TRBV5-4 with TRBJ2-7; 10 nucleotides line up with TRBD1. Germline values: CDR1 SGHNT, CDR2 YYREEE (reference sequence). The V gene end was trimmed by 4 bases and the J gene end by 6 bases; junction bases not matched to a gene: 7. CDR3 length: 14 amino acids. Here the CDR3 reads CASSLGQGTSEQYF. CDR3 in DNA: TGTGCCAGCAGCCTGGGACAGGGGACCAGCGAGCAGTACTTC.

The J gene is TRBJ2-2, the V gene TRBV27, with D hard to call. The length of the CDR3 is 16 residues. Germline V gene data show CDR1 as MNHEY and CDR2 as SMNVEV (reference sequence). Trimming stripped 0 bases from V and 2 bases from J, with 10 bases between. This CDR3 is CASSLSIEANTGELFF. CDR3 DNA sequence: TGTGCCAGCAGTTTATCGATTGAGGCCAACACCGGGGAGCTGTTTTTT.

This rearrangement joins TRBV4-1 to TRBJ1-3; TRBD1 matches 7 bases. The CDR3 runs to 17 residues. Unmatched junction bases numbered 8, after V lost 0 bases and J lost 3 bases. Germline lookup yields CDR1 MGHRA and CDR2 YSYEKL. The CDR3 spells CASSQERDRTNGNTIYF. In DNA form, the CDR3 reads TGCGCCAGCAGCCAAGAAAGGGACAGAACGAATGGAAACACCATATATTTT.

This chain links TRBV11-2 with TRBJ2-7, with D possibly TRBD2 on 5 matching bases. Between the trimmed V and J ends, which lost 5 bases and 4 bases, there was a span of 15 bases. The CDR3 extends over 14 amino acids. Germline CDR1 is SGHAT and CDR2 is FQNNGV. The CDR3 nucleotides read TGTGCCAGCAGCCCGGGGATGTCTGGATACGAGCAGTACTTC. Encoded protein: CASSPGMSGYEQYF. The full variable domain, rest sourced from reference TRBV11-2 and TRBJ2-7, is EAGVAQSPRYKIIEKRQSVAFWCNPISGHATLYWYQQILGQGPKLLIQFQNNGVVDDSQLPKDRFSAERLKGVDSTLKIQPAKLEDSAVYLCASSPGMSGYEQYFGPGTRLTVT.

The chain joins TRBV6-5 to TRBJ1-1; maybe TRBD1 (5 bases). This CDR3 comprises 13 residues. Looked up from germline, CDR1 is MNHEY and CDR2 is SVGAGI. Trimming removed 5 bases at V and 1 base at J, with 8 bases between. Written as DNA, the CDR3 is TGTGCCAGCAGTCCGACAGAGAACACTGAAGCTTTCTTT. This encodes CASSPTENTEAFF.

The chain combines TRBV4-2 with TRBJ1-3; D gene uncertain. The CDR3 covers 15 residues. Trimming cost V 0 bases and J 3 bases, with 9 bases left between them. Germline CDR1 and CDR2: LGHNA and YNFKEQ. Written as DNA, the CDR3 is TGTGCCAGCAGCCAAGATTCACGGGATGGAAACACCATATATTTT. Amino acids: CASSQDSRDGNTIYF.

This chain connects TRBV7-9 to TRBJ1-6, with D possibly TRBD1 on 6 matching bases. CDR1 and CDR2 (germline): SEHNR, FQNEAQ (reference sequence). This CDR3 region has 14 residues. Trimming stripped 4 bases from V and 5 bases from J, with 9 bases between. The chain's CDR3 is CASSSDSHNSPLHF. Written as DNA, the CDR3 is TGTGCCAGCAGCTCGGACAGCCATAATTCACCCCTCCACTTT.

The chain recombines TRBV12-3 or TRBV12-4 with TRBJ1-1; D not certain. CDR3 length equals 11 residues. Trimming took 6 bases from V and 3 from J, leaving 5 bases between them. CDR3: CASSGHTEAFF. CDR3 coding DNA: TGTGCCAGCAGCGGTCACACTGAAGCTTTCTTT.

The chain links TRBV6-6 to TRBJ2-3; 12 positions match TRBD2. V trimming: 6 bases; J trimming: 2 bases; junction bases outside the gene matches: 24. Per the germline V gene, CDR1 is MNHNY and CDR2 is SVGAGI (reference sequence). The CDR3 is made up of 22 amino acids. The CDR3 nucleotides are TGTGCCAGCAGCTCAACTAGCGGGGGGCCAGCTTCTGCTGGGCTTAACACAGATACGCAGTATTTT. This translates into CASSSTSGGPASAGLNTDTQYF.

Worth noting for this clone: This sample also contains other DNA sequences that code for the same CDR3. The chain carries TRBV5-1 and TRBJ1-2; D is uncertain. This CDR3 is built from 13 residues. CDR1 SGHRS and CDR2 YFSETQ come from the germline V gene. With 0 bases removed from V and 5 bases from J, the gap between germline ends came to 8 bases. The CDR3 nucleotides read TGCGCCAGCAGCTTGGTGGGAGCTTATGGCTACACCTTC. Amino acid sequence: CASSLVGAYGYTF. Full variable domain (rest looked up from reference TRBV5-1 and TRBJ1-2): KAGVTQTPRYLIKTRGQQVTLSCSPISGHRSVSWYQQTPGQGLQFLFEYFSETQRNKGNFPGRFSGRQFSNSRSEMNVSTLELGDSALYLCASSLVGAYGYTFGSGTRLTVV.

This chain uses TRBV28 with TRBJ2-7, with 8 bases lining up with TRBD2. CDR1 is MDHEN, CDR2 SYDVKM, per germline. J gave up 0 bases and V 2 bases, and 12 bases lay outside the gene matches. The CDR3 runs to 18 residues. The CDR3 spells CASSLGAGGGASSYEQYF. The CDR3 region has the DNA TGTGCCAGCAGTTTAGGCGCGGGGGGAGGGGCAAGCTCCTACGAGCAGTACTTC.

The chain joins TRBV3-1 (or the pseudogene TRBV3-2) to TRBJ1-1; no definite D call. V was cut by 5 bases and J by 0 bases, with 10 bases left in between. This CDR3 has 14 residues. Germline V lookup: CDR1 LGHDT, CDR2 YNNKEL (reference sequence). The CDR3 sequence is CASSAQTVNTEAFF. CDR3 nucleotide sequence: TGTGCCAGCAGCGCTCAAACAGTGAACACTGAAGCTTTCTTT.

The V call is TRBV10-3, the J call TRBJ1-1; 7 nucleotides line up with TRBD1. The length of the CDR3 is 13 residues. Germline loops: CDR1 ENHRY, CDR2 SYGVKD. V lost 7 bases, J lost 6 bases, and 8 bases stayed unmatched. CDR3 coding DNA: TGTGCCATCACAAGGGGGCGAGATGCTGAAGCTTTCTTT. Its translation: CAITRGRDAEAFF.

This sequence joins TRBV18 and TRBJ2-5; 10 nucleotides match TRBD2. The length of the CDR3 is 16 residues. The germline V gene encodes CDR1 KGHSH and CDR2 LQKENI. Trimming cost V 0 bases and J 4 bases; bases outside gene matches: 5. CDR3 protein: CASSPPLAGGLETQYF. The CDR3 coding sequence is TGTGCCAGCTCACCACCTTTAGCGGGAGGATTAGAGACCCAGTACTTC.

V is TRBV7-9 and J is TRBJ1-1; the D gene is possibly TRBD1 (6 bases). Trimming cost V 1 base and J 3 bases, with 6 bases left between them. The CDR3 contains 13 residues. Germline V gene lookup returns CDR1 SEHNR and CDR2 FQNEAQ (reference sequence). CDR3 amino acids: CASSLDRDTEAFF. Here the CDR3 DNA reads TGTGCCAGCAGCTTAGACAGGGACACTGAAGCTTTCTTT.

This clone turned up a few times. The V and J genes are TRBV27 and TRBJ1-5; the match to TRBD1 covers 7 bases. CDR1 is MNHEY, CDR2 SMNVEV, per germline (reference sequence). The V gene end was trimmed by 5 bases and the J gene end by 5 bases; junction bases not matched to a gene: 3. CDR3 length: 13 amino acids. In DNA, the CDR3 is TGTGCCAGCAGTACAGGGGCCGATCAGCCCCAGCATTTT. Residues: CASSTGADQPQHF.

The chain carries TRBV5-6 and TRBJ2-3; no definite D call. The germline V gene encodes CDR1 SGHDT and CDR2 YYEEEE. The CDR3 is 12 residues long. V lost 2 bases and J 3 bases, leaving 4 bases between the germline ends. CDR3 amino acids: CASSFGTDTQYF. The CDR3 coding sequence is TGTGCCAGCAGCTTCGGTACAGATACGCAGTATTTT. Full variable domain (rest looked up from reference TRBV5-6 and TRBJ2-3): DAGVTQSPTHLIKTRGQQVTLRCSPKSGHDTVSWYQQALGQGPQFIFQYYEEEERQRGNFPDRFSGHQFPNYSSELNVNALLLGDSALYLCASSFGTDTQYFGPGTRLTVL.